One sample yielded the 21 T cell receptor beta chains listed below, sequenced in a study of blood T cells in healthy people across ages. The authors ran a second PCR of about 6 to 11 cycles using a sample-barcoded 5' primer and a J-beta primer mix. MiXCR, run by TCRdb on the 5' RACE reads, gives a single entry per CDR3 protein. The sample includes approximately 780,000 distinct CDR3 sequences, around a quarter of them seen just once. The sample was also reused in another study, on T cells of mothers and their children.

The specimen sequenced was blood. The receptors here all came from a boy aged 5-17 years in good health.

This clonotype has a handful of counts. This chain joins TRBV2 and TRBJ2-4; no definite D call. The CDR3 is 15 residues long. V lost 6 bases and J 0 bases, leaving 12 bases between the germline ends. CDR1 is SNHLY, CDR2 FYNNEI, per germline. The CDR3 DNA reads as TGTGCCAGCAGACCTACCGGACCAGCCAAAAACATTCAGTACTTC. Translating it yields CASRPTGPAKNIQYF.

The CDR3 loop is CASVVWRGGRNIQYF. As DNA, the CDR3 is TGTGCCAGCGTGGTCTGGCGGGGGGGCAGGAACATTCAGTACTTC. V is TRBV21-1 and J is TRBJ2-4; the D call TRBD2 from the table was never checked on the DNA. TRBV21-1 counts as a pseudogene. This CDR3 is 15 amino acids long.

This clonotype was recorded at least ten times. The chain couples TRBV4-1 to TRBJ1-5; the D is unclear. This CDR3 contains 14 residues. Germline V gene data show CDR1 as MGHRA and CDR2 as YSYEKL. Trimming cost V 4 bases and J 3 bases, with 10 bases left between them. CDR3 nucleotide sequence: TGCGCCAGCAGCCTTGACAACGACAATCAGCCCCAGCATTTT. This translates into CASSLDNDNQPQHF.

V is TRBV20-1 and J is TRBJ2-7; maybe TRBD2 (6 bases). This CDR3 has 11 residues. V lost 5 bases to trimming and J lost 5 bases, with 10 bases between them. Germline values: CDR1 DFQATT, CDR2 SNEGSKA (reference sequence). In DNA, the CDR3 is TGCAGTGCTTGGGGCGGGAACGAGCAGTACGTC. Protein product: CSAWGGNEQYV.

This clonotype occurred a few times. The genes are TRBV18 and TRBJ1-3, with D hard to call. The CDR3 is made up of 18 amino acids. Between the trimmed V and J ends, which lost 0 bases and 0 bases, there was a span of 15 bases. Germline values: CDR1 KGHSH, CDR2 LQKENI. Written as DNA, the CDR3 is TGTGCCAGCTCACCACCGGGGTTCTTGGCAGACTCTGGAAACACCATATATTTT. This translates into CASSPPGFLADSGNTIYF.

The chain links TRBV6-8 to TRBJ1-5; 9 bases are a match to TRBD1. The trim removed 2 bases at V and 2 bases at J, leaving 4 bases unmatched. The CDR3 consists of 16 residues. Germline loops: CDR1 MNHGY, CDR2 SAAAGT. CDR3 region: CASSYLGQGGNQPQHF. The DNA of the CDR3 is TGTGCCAGCAGTTACCTGGGACAGGGCGGCAATCAGCCCCAGCATTTT.

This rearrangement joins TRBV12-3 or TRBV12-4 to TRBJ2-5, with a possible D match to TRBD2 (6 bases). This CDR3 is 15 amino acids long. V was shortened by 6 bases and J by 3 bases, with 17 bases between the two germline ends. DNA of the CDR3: TGTGCCAGCAGCCTGCGGCGGGGAGCGGAAGAGACCCAGTACTTC. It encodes CASSLRRGAEETQYF.

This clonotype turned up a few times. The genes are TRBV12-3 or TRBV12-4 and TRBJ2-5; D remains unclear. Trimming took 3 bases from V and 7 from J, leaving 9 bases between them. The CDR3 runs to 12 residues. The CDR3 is CASSFGFGTQYF. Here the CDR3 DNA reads TGTGCCAGCAGTTTTGGATTTGGGACCCAGTACTTC.

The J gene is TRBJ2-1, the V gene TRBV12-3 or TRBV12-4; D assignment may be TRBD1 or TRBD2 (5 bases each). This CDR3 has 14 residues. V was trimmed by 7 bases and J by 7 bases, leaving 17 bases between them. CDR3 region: CASTPGPWGNEQFF. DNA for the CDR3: TGTGCCAGCACCCCCGGACCTTGGGGGAATGAGCAGTTCTTC.

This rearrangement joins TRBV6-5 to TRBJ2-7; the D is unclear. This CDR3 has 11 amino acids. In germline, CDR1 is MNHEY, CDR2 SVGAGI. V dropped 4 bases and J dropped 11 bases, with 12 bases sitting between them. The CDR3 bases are TGTGCCAGCAGTTCCGAATCGAGGAAGTACTTC. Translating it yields CASSSESRKYF.

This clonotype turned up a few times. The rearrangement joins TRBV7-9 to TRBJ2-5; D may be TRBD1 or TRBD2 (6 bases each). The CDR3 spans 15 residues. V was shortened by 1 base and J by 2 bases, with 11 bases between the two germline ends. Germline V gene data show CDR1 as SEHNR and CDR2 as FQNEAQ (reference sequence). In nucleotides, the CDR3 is TGTGCCAGCAGCTTAGATAGGGGGGTACAAGAGACCCAGTACTTC. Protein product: CASSLDRGVQETQYF.

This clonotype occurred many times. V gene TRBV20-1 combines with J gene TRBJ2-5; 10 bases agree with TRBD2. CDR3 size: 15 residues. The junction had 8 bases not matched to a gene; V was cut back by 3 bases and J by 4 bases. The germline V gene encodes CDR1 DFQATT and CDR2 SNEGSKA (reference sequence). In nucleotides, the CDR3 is TGCAGTGCTAGCCGTAGCGGGGGGTCGGGAGAGACCCAGTACTTC. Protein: CSASRSGGSGETQYF.

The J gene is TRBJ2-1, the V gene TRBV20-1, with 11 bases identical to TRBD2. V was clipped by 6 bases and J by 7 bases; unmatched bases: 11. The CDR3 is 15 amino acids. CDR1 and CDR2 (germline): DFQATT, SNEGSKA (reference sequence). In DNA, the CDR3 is TGCAGTGCCGGAGGGGTAGCGGGGGGGAGAAATGAGCAGTTCTTC. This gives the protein CSAGGVAGGRNEQFF.

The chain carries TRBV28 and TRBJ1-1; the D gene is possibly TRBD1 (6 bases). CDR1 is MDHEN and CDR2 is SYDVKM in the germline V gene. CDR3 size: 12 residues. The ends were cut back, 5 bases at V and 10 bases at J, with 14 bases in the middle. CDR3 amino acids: CASSMGARGAFF. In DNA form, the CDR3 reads TGTGCCAGCAGTATGGGGGCCCGGGGAGCTTTCTTT.

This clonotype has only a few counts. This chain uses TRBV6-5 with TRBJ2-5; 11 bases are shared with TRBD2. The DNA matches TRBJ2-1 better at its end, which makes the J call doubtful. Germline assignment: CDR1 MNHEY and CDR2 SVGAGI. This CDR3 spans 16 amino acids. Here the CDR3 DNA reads TGTGCCAGCAGTTACGTGCTAGCGGGGGGCAGGGGCGAGCAGTTCTTC. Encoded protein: CASSYVLAGGRGEQFF.

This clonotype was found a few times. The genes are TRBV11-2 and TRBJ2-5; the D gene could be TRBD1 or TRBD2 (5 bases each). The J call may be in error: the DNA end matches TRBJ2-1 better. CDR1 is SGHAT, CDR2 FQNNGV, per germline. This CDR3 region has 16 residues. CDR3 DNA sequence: TGTGCCAGCAGCTCACCCGGGACGCACAAATACAATGAGCAGTTCTTC. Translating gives CASSSPGTHKYNEQFF.

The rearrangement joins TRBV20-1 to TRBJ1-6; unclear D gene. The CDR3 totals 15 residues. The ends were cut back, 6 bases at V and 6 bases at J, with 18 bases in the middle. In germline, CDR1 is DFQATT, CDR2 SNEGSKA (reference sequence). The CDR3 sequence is CSATAPGPFNSPLHF. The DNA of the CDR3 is TGCAGTGCCACAGCCCCCGGGCCCTTTAATTCACCCCTCCACTTT.

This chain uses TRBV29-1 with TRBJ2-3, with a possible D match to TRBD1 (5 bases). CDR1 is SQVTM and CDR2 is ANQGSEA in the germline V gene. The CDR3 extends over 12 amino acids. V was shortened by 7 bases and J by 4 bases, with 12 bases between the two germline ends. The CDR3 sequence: CSAKTQADTQYF. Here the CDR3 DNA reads TGCAGCGCAAAGACACAGGCAGATACGCAGTATTTT.

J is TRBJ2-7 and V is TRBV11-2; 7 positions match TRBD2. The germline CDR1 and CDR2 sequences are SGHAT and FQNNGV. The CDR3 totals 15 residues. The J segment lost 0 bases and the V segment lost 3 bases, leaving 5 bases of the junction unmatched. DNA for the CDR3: TGTGCCAGCAGCTTCGGGCCTAGCGGCTCCTACGAGCAGTACTTC. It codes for CASSFGPSGSYEQYF. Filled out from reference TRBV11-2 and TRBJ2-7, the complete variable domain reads EAGVAQSPRYKIIEKRQSVAFWCNPISGHATLYWYQQILGQGPKLLIQFQNNGVVDDSQLPKDRFSAERLKGVDSTLKIQPAKLEDSAVYLCASSFGPSGSYEQYFGPGTRLTVT.

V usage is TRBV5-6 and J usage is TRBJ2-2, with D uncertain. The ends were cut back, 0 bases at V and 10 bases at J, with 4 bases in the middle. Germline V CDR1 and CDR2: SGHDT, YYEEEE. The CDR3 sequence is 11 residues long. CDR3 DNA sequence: TGTGCCAGCAGCTTGGACACGGAGCTGTTTTTT. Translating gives CASSLDTELFF. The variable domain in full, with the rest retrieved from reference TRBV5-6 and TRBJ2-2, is DAGVTQSPTHLIKTRGQQVTLRCSPKSGHDTVSWYQQALGQGPQFIFQYYEEEERQRGNFPDRFSGHQFPNYSSELNVNALLLGDSALYLCASSLDTELFFGEGSRLTVL.

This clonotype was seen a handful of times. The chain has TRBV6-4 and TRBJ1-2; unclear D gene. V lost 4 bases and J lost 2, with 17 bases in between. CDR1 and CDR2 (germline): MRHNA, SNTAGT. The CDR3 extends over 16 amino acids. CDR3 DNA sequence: TGTGCCAGCAGTGTTCAGGAAGAGCGACCAAACTATGGCTACACCTTC. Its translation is CASSVQEERPNYGYTF.